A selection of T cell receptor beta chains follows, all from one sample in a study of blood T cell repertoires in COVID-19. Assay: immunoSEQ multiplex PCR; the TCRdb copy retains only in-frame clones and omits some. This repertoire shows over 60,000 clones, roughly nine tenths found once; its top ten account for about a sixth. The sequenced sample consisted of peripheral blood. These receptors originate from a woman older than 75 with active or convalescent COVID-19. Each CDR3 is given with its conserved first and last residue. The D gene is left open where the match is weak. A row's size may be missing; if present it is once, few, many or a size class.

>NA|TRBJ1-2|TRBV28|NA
CASSLIGEGSYGYTF
TGTGCCAGCAGTTTAATTGGCGAGGGCTCATATGGCTACACCTTC
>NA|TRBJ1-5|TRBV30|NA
CAWSDGNSNQPQHF
TGTGCCTGGAGTGACGGGAATAGCAATCAGCCCCAGCATTTT
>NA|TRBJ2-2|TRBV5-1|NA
CASSLAWNTGELFF
TGCGCCAGCAGCTTGGCCTGGAACACCGGGGAGCTGTTTTTT
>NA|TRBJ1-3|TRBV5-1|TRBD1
CASSVGQGTGNTIYF
TGCGCCAGCAGCGTGGGACAGGGGACTGGAAACACCATATATTTT
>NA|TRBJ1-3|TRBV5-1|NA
CASSLGSGSGTGNTIYF
TGCGCCAGCAGCTTGGGGTCGGGGTCCGGGACTGGAAACACCATATATTTT
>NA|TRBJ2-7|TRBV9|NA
CASSAGRRGEQYF
TGTGCCAGCAGCGCCGGCCGGAGAGGCGAGCAGTACTTC
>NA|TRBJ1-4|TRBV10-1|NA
CASSESGTKLFF
TGCGCCAGCAGTGAGTCGGGCACCAAACTGTTTTTT
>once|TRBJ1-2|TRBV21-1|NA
CASSIGGEIGYTF
TGTGCCAGCAGCATCGGAGGGGAAATCGGCTACACCTTC
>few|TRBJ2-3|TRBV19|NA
CASSIGHRELDTQYF
TGTGCCAGTAGTATAGGCCACAGGGAACTAGATACGCAGTATTTT
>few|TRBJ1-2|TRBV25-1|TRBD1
CASSPGQTFRTF
TGTGCCAGCAGCCCGGGACAGACCTTCCGCACCTTC
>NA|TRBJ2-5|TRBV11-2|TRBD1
CASSLDRGQTQYF
TGTGCCAGCAGCTTGGACAGGGGGCAGACCCAGTACTTC
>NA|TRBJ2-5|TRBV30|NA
CAWSLPGLETQYF
TGTGCCTGGAGCCTACCGGGTTTAGAGACCCAGTACTTC
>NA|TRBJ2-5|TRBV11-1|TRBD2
CASSLALASGGETQYF
TGTGCCAGCAGCTTAGCGCTGGCTAGCGGGGGGGAGACCCAGTACTTC
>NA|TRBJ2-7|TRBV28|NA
CANSKGGSSYEQYF
TGTGCCAATTCCAAGGGGGGGTCCTCCTACGAGCAGTACTTC
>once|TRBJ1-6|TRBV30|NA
CAWTPGHNSPLHF
TGTGCCTGGACCCCTGGGCATAATTCACCCCTCCACTTT
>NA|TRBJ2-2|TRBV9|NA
CASSVGGGTGELFF
TGTGCCAGCAGCGTAGGGGGAGGCACCGGGGAGCTGTTTTTT
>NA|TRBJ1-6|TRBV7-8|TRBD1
CASSLPGTGSRSPLHF
TGTGCCAGCAGCTTACCCGGGACAGGTTCGAGATCACCCCTCCACTTT
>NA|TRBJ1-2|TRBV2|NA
CASSEEYGYTF
TGTGCCAGCAGTGAGGAGTATGGCTACACCTTC